This T cell receptor beta chain was recovered during a study of beta chain features in type 1 diabetes. Study-wide results and caveats: The VDJ junctions of type 1 diabetes patients carried fewer insertions and more deletions. All four CD4+ subsets from Type 1 diabetes patients carried moderately but significantly shorter TCRB CDR3s.

Expressed TCRB transcripts got sequenced, as all isolated RNA was reverse transcribed. Measured with immunoSEQ multiplex PCR; TCRdb has only the in-frame clones, and not every one. The table shows about 160,000 clones, with 10% occurring only once. V lost 6 bases and J lost 4; bases outside the gene matches: 6. This CDR3 has 13 amino acids. Germline V gene sequence: CDR1 SQVTM, CDR2 ANQGSEA. In its sample, this clone was seen a few times. Its antigen is unidentified. The chain has TRBV29-1 and TRBJ1-5, with 7 bases aligning to TRBD1. The material sequenced was central memory CD4+ T cells from blood. The clonotype originates from a man in his thirties or forties with type 1 diabetes. The CDR3: CSVQGQANQPQHF. DNA of the CDR3: TGCAGCGTACAAGGACAGGCTAATCAGCCCCAGCATTTT.